The TCR beta chain described here comes from a study of somatic mutations in cytotoxic T cells in rheumatoid arthritis. A remark on this clone: What it binds is unknown.

Findings of the study overall: A single CD8+ clone exceeded 20% of CD8+ cells in 8 of 65 patients.

TCRdb keeps only in-frame clones here, not all; method: immunoSEQ multiplex PCR. The sample lists about 2,300 clones, around four fifths occurring once. This CDR3 spans 15 amino acids. Germline CDR1 reads MNHNS; CDR2 reads SASEGT. V lost 0 bases, J lost 8 bases, and 13 bases lay in between. Flow cytometry was used to check the purity of CD4+ and CD8+ cells, which had been isolated by positive magnetic bead selection. The chain links TRBV6-1 to TRBJ1-4; D may be TRBD1 (5 bases). The TCR originated in a woman aged 70-85 years with rheumatoid arthritis. Sequenced sample: CD8+ T cells sorted from blood. CDR3 sequence (DNA): TGTGCCAGCAGTGAAGCGCAGGGTAGTATAGAAAAACTGTTTTTT. Encoded protein: CASSEAQGSIEKLFF.